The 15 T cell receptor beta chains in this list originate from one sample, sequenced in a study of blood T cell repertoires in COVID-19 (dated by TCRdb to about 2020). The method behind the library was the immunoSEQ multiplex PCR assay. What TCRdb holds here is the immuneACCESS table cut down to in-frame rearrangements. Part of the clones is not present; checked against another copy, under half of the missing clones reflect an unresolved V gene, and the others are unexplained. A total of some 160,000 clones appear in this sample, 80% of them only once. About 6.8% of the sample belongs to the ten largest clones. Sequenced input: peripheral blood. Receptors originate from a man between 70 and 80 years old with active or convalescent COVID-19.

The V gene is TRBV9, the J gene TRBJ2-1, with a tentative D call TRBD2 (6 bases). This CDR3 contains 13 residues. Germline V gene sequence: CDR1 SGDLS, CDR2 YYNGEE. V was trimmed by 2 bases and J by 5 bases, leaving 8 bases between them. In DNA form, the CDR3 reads TGTGCCAGCAGCGTGGGGGGAAACAATGAGCAGTTCTTC. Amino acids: CASSVGGNNEQFF.

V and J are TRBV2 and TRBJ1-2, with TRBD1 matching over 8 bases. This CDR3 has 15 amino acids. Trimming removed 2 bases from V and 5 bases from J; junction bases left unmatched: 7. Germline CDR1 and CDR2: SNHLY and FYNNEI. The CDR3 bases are TGTGCCAGCAGTGAACAGGGGGCTTTACTATATGGCTACACCTTC. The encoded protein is CASSEQGALLYGYTF.

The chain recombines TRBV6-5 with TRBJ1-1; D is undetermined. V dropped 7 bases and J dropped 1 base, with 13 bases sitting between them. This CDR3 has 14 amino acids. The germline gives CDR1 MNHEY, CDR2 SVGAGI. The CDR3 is CASILSSKNTEAFF. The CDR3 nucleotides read TGTGCCAGCATCCTTAGCAGCAAGAACACTGAAGCTTTCTTT.

The CDR3 nucleotides are TGTGCCTGGAGTCGGACTAGCGGGGGTGAGACCCAGTACTTC. This codes for CAWSRTSGGETQYF. The chain combines TRBV30 with TRBJ2-5, with 13 bases aligning to TRBD2. This CDR3 comprises 14 residues. Looked up from germline, CDR1 is GTSNPN and CDR2 is SVGIG (reference sequence). V shed 2 bases and J 5 bases; nucleotides not matched to a gene: 2.

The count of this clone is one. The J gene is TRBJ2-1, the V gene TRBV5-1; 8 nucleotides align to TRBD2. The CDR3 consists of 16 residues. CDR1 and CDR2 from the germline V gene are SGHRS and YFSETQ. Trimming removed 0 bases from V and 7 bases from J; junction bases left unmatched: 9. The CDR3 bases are TGCGCCAGCAGCTTGGTCCCGGGAGCGGGGGAAAATGAGCAGTTCTTC. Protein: CASSLVPGAGENEQFF.

CDR3 protein: CASSEKAASTDTQYF. The CDR3 nucleotides are TGTGCCAGCAGTGAAAAAGCGGCTAGCACAGATACGCAGTATTTT. V is TRBV6-4 and J is TRBJ2-3; D may be TRBD2 (5 bases). Germline-derived CDR1 and CDR2 are MRHNA and SNTAGT. The CDR3 totals 15 residues. Between the trimmed V and J ends, which lost 3 bases and 0 bases, there was a span of 10 bases.

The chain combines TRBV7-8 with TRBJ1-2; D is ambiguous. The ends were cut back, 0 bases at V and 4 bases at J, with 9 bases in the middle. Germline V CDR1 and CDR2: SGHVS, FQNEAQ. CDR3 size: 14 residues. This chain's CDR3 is CASSLAIGGYGYTF. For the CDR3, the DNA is TGTGCCAGCAGCTTAGCGATAGGCGGCTATGGCTACACCTTC.

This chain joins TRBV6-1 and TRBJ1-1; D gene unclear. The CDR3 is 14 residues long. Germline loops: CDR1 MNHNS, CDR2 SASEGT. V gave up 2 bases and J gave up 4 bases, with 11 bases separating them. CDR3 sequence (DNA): TGTGCCAGCAGTGAAAAGCGGCGGTCCACTGAAGCTTTCTTT. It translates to CASSEKRRSTEAFF.

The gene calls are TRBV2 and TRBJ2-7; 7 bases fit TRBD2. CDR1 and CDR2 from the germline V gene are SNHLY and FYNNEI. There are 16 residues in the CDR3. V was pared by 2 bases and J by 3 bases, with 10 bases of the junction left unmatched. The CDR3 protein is CASSESHPAGDYEQYF. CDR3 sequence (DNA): TGTGCCAGCAGTGAATCCCACCCCGCGGGGGACTACGAGCAGTACTTC. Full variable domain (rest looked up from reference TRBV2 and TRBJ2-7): EPEVTQTPSHQVTQMGQEVILRCVPISNHLYFYWYRQILGQKVEFLVSFYNNEISEKSEIFDDQFSVERPDGSNFTLKIRSTKLEDSAMYFCASSESHPAGDYEQYFGPGTRLTVT.

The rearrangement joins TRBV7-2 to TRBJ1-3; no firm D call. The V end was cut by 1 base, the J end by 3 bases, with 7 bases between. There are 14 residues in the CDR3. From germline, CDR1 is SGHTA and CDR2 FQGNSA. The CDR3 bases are TGTGCCAGCAGCTTAGGGAGCAGTGGAAACACCATATATTTT. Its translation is CASSLGSSGNTIYF.

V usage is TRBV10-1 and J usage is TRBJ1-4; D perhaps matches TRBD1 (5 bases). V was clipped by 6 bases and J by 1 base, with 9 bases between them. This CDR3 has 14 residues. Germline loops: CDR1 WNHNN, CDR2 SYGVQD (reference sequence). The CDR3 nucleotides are TGCGCCAGCAGCCCCAGGGTAACTAATGAAAAACTGTTTTTT. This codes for CASSPRVTNEKLFF.

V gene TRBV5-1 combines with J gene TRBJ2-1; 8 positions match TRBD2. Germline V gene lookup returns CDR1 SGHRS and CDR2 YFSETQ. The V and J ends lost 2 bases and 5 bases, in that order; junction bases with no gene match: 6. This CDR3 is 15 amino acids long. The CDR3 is CASSFGAGGHNEQFF. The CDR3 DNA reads TGCGCCAGCAGCTTCGGCGCGGGGGGCCACAATGAGCAGTTCTTC.

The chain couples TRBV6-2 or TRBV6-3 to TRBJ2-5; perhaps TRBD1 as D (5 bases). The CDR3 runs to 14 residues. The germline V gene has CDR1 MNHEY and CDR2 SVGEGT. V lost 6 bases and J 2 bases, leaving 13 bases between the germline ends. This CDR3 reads CASSDSTTQETQYF. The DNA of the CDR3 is TGTGCCAGCAGCGACAGTACTACTCAAGAGACCCAGTACTTC.

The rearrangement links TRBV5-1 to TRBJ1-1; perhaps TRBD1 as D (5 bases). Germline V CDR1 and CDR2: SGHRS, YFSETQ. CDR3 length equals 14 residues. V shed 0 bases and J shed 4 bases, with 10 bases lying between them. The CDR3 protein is CASSLEAGLTEAFF. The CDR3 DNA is TGCGCCAGCAGCTTGGAGGCAGGGCTCACTGAAGCTTTCTTT.

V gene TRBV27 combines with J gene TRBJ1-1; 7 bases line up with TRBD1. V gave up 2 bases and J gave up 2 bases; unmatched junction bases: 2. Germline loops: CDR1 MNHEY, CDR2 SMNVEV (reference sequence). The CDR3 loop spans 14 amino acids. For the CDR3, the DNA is TGTGCCAGCAGTTTAGGACAGGCCAACACTGAAGCTTTCTTT. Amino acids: CASSLGQANTEAFF.